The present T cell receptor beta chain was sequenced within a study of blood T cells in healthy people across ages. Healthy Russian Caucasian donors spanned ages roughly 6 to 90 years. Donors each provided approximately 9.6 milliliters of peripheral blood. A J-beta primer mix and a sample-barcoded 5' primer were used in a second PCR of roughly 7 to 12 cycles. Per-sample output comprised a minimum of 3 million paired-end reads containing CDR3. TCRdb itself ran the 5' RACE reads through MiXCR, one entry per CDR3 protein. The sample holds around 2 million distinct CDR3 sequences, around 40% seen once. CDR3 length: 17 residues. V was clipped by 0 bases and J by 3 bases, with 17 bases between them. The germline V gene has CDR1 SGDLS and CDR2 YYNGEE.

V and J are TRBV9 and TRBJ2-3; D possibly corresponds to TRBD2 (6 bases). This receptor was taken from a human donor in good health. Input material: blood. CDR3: CASSVASGGYTTDTQYF. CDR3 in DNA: TGTGCCAGCAGCGTAGCTTCTGGAGGGTATACTACAGATACGCAGTATTTT.